This T cell receptor beta chain comes out of a study of blood T cell repertoires in COVID-19. This CDR3 has 14 residues. Trimming left V 4 bases short and J 8 bases short, with 20 bases between. In germline, CDR1 is GTSNPN, CDR2 SVGIG (reference sequence). Data came from immunoSEQ multiplex PCR; TCRdb stores just in-frame clones and leaves some out. The data contain about 140,000 clones, around four fifths of them singletons. This TCR derives from a man in his fifties or sixties who had recovered from COVID-19. The chain links TRBV30 to TRBJ1-2; no clear D gene. The specimen was peripheral blood. The CDR3 reads CAWKIVSASGGYTF. Written as DNA, the CDR3 is TGTGCCTGGAAGATAGTATCCGCCTCGGGGGGCTACACCTTC.